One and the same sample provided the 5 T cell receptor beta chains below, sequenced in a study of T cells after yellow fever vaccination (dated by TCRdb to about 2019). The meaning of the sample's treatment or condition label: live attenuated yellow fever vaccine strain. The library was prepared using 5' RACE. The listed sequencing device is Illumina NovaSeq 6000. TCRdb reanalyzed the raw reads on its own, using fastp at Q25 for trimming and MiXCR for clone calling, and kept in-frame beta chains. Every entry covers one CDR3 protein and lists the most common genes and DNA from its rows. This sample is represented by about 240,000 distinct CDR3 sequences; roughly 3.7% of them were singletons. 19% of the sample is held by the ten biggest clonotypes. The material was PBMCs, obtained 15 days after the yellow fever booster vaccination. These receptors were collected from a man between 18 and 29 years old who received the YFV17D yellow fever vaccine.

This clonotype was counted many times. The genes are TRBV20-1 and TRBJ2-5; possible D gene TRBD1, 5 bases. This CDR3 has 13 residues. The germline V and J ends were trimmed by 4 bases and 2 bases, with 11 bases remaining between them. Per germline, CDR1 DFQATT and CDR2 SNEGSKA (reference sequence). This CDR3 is CSAKRTGQETQYF. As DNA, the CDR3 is TGCAGTGCTAAAAGAACAGGACAAGAGACCCAGTACTTC.

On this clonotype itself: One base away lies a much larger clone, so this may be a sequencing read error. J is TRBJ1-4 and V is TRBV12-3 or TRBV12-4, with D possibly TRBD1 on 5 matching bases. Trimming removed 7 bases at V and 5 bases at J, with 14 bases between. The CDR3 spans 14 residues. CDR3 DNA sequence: TGTGCCAGCAATTTGGGGCAGCTAAATGAAAAACTGTTTTTT. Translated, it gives CASNLGQLNEKLFF.

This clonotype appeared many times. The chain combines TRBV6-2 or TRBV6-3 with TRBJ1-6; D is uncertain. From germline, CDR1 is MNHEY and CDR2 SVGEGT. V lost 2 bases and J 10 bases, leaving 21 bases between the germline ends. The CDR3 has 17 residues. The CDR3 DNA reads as TGTGCCAGCAGTTACCCCGGACGCCAACTAGCAGTCTCACCCCTCCACTTT. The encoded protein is CASSYPGRQLAVSPLHF.

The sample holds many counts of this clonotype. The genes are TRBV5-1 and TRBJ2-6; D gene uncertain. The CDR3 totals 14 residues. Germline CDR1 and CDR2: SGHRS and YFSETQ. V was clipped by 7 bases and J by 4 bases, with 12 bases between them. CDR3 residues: CASAADPGANVLTF. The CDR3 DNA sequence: TGCGCCAGCGCGGCGGACCCCGGGGCCAACGTCCTGACTTTC.

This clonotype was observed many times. As DNA, the CDR3 is TGTGCCAGCAGCCCCCCAAGGAGCGGGTACTACAATGAGCAGTTCTTC. It codes for CASSPPRSGYYNEQFF. The chain links TRBV5-4 to TRBJ2-1; possibly TRBD2 for D (6 bases). This CDR3 has 16 amino acids. CDR1 is SGHNT and CDR2 is YYREEE in the germline V gene (reference sequence). With 4 bases removed from V and 3 bases from J, the gap between germline ends came to 17 bases.